This T cell receptor beta chain comes out of a study of blood T cell repertoires in COVID-19. Turning to the study itself: There were acute and convalescent COVID-19 samples, and they came from the United States, Italy and Spain.

J was trimmed by 4 bases and V by 4 bases; bases with no gene match: 2. This CDR3 region has 12 residues. Germline CDR1 and CDR2: GTSNPN and SVGIG (reference sequence). Original methodology: The assay estimated nucleated cells by amplifying reference gene primers. Sequencing was performed with immunoSEQ multiplex PCR; in TCRdb, only in-frame clones are kept and a portion is missing. V and J calls and clone size follow that table, whereas D and trimming were derived from the DNA. The sample carries a few hundred thousand clones, 80% to 90% recorded once. V and J are TRBV30 and TRBJ2-7, with 9 bases lining up with TRBD1. The sample consisted of peripheral blood. The sequence was obtained from a woman aged 65 to 85 with COVID-19, enrolled during active disease. This chain's CDR3 is CAWNDRGYEQYF. CDR3 nucleotide sequence: TGTGCCTGGAACGACAGGGGGTACGAGCAGTACTTC.